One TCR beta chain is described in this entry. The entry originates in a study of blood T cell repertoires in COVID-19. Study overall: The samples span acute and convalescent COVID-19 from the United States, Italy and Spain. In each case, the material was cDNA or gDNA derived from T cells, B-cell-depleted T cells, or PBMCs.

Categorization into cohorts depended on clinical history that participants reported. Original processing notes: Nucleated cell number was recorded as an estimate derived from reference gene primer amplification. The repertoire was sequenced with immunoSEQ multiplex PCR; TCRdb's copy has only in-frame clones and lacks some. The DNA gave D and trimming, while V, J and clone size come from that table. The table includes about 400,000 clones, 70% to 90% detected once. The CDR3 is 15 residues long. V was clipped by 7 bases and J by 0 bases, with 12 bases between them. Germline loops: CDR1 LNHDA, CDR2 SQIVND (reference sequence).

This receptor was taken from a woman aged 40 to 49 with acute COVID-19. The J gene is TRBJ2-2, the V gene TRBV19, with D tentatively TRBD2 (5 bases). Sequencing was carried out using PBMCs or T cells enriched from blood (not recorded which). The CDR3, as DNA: TGTGCCAGTAATCGGAGGAGCGCGAACACCGGGGAGCTGTTTTTT. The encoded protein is CASNRRSANTGELFF.